This TCR beta chain was identified during a study of T cell responses to AZD1222 COVID-19 vaccine. The CDR3 runs 15 residues. J lost 4 bases, V lost 7 bases, and 10 bases had no gene match. Germline CDR1 and CDR2: LNHDA and SQIVND (reference sequence). A remark on this clone: The antigen remains unidentified.

Study outcomes and limitations: Mostly white British, mostly female donors; authors suggested clonal diversity may be underestimated.

Data came from immunoSEQ multiplex PCR; TCRdb stores just in-frame clones and leaves some out. The table includes some 96,000 clones, around nine tenths detected once. The material was peripheral blood, obtained 28 days after the second AZD1222 dose. The chain joins TRBV19 to TRBJ1-1; 9 bases are a match to TRBD1. This receptor was identified in an adult who received the AZD1222 COVID-19 vaccine. The CDR3 loop reads CASKVSQGAVTEAFF. DNA of the CDR3: TGTGCCAGTAAGGTGTCACAGGGGGCGGTCACTGAAGCTTTCTTT.